The T cell receptor beta chain under discussion was sequenced for a study of T cell responses to AZD1222 COVID-19 vaccine. The CDR3 consists of 14 residues. The V gene lost 0 bases and the J gene lost 8 bases, with 11 bases spanning the gap. CDR1 is SGHRS and CDR2 is YFSETQ in the germline V gene. Libraries were prepared by immunoSEQ multiplex PCR; TCRdb keeps only in-frame clonotypes and omits some of them. Of under 130,000 clones detected, just under 95% appear once; the ten largest clones hold 2% to 2.5%. Sequences were derived from peripheral blood, sampled on day 0 of AZD1222 vaccination. The sequence derives from an adult in good health. The chain links TRBV5-1 to TRBJ1-4; D gene unclear. The CDR3 DNA follows: TGCGCCAGCAGCTTGGATAGCCCCGGGGAAAAACTGTTTTTT. It codes for CASSLDSPGEKLFF.